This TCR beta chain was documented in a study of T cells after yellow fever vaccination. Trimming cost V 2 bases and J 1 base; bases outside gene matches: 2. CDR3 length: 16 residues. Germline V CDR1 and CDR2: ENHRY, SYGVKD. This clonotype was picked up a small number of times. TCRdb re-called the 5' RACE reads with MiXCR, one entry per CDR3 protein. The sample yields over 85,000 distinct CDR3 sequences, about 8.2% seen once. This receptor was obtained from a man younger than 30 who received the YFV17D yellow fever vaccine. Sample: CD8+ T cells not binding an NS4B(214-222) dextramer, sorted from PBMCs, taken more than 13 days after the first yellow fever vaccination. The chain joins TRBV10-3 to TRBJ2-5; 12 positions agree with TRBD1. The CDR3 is CAISEPGQGAQETQYF. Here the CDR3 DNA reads TGTGCCATCAGTGAGCCGGGACAGGGGGCCCAAGAGACCCAGTACTTC.